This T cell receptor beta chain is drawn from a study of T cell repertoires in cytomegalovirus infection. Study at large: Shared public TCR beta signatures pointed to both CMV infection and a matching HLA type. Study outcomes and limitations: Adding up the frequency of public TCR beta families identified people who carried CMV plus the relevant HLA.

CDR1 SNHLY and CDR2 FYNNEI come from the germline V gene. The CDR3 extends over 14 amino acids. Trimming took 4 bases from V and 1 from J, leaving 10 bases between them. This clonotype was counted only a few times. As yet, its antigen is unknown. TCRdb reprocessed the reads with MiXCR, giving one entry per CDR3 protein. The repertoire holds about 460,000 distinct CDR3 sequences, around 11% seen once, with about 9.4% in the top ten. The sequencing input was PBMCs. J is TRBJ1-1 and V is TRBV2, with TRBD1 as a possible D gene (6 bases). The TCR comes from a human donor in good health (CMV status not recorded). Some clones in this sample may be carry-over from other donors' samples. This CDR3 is CASSAQQGNTEAFF. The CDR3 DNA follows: TGTGCCAGCAGTGCCCAACAGGGGAACACTGAAGCTTTCTTT.